Shown below are 17 T cell receptor beta chains from a single sample sequenced in a study of cytomegalovirus exposure and HLA in healthy donors. 13 Jbeta primers and 60 Vbeta primers were used for the PCR. Data came from immunoSEQ multiplex PCR; TCRdb stores just in-frame clones and leaves some out. The table lists approximately 120,000 clones, roughly 69% of them singletons, with about 5.7% in the top ten. The sequenced sample consisted of PBMCs. The source of these receptors is a woman between 65 and 79 years old in good health and CMV-seropositive.

This chain links TRBV4-2 with TRBJ2-5, with 8 bases identical to TRBD2. This CDR3 region has 15 residues. In germline, CDR1 is LGHNA, CDR2 YNFKEQ. With 0 bases clipped from V and 5 bases from J, the junction kept 5 bases outside the gene matches. CDR3 amino acids: CASSQETGGRETQYF. The CDR3, as DNA: TGTGCCAGCAGCCAAGAGACGGGGGGGCGGGAGACCCAGTACTTC.

DNA for the CDR3: TGTGCCCTACCGGCTAGCGGGGGCACAGATACGCAGTATTTT. Amino acids: CALPASGGTDTQYF. V gene TRBV30 combines with J gene TRBJ2-3; 9 nucleotides match TRBD2. The germline CDR1 and CDR2 sequences are GTSNPN and SVGIG (reference sequence). The J segment lost 1 base and the V segment lost 8 bases, leaving 7 bases of the junction unmatched. CDR3 size: 14 residues. Together with reference TRBV30 and TRBJ2-3, the CDR3 gives the full variable domain: SQTIHQWPATLVQPVGSPLSLECTVEGTSNPNLYWYRQAAGRGLQLLFYSVGIGQISSEVPQNLSASRPQDRQFILSSKKLLLSDSGFYLCALPASGGTDTQYFGPGTRLTVL.

This clone turned up a few times. V gene TRBV10-2 combines with J gene TRBJ1-1; 12 nucleotides agree with TRBD1. CDR1 is WSHSY, CDR2 SAAADI, per germline. This CDR3 contains 13 residues. The J segment lost 5 bases and the V segment lost 6 bases, leaving 1 base of the junction unmatched. The CDR3 loop reads CASRGQGATEAFF. The CDR3 DNA is TGCGCCAGCAGGGGACAGGGGGCAACTGAAGCTTTCTTT.

The genes are TRBV19 and TRBJ2-3; weak D call: TRBD1 (6 bases). V gave up 5 bases and J gave up 4 bases, with 13 bases separating them. The germline V gene encodes CDR1 LNHDA and CDR2 SQIVND (reference sequence). This CDR3 spans 14 amino acids. The CDR3 spells CASSPEQGPDTQYF. The CDR3, as DNA: TGTGCCAGTAGTCCCGAACAGGGTCCAGATACGCAGTATTTT.

V usage is TRBV21-1 and J usage is TRBJ2-2; TRBD1, the table's D call, was not compared with the DNA. TRBV21-1 is a recognized pseudogene. The CDR3 is 15 residues long. The CDR3 bases are TGTGCCAGCAGCGCCGGGACAGACAACACCGGGGAGCTGTTTTTT. Translated: CASSAGTDNTGELFF.

This clone has a single count. The rearrangement uses TRBV4-1 and TRBJ2-3; D is possibly TRBD1 (5 bases). The length of the CDR3 is 16 residues. Per the germline V gene, CDR1 is MGHRA and CDR2 is YSYEKL. Trimming removed 0 bases from V and 4 bases from J, with 14 bases in between. The DNA for the CDR3 is TGCGCCAGCAGCCAAGAGGAGACCCCCAGGGCAGATACGCAGTATTTT. Translation gives CASSQEETPRADTQYF.

This sequence joins TRBV5-1 and TRBJ2-3, with D possibly matching TRBD2 (6 bases). V was trimmed by 3 bases and J by 3 bases, leaving 17 bases between them. CDR1 and CDR2 (germline): SGHRS, YFSETQ. The CDR3 spans 16 residues. In DNA form, the CDR3 reads TGCGCCAGCAGCTCGGGACTGGGGTGGTTTACAGATACGCAGTATTTT. This translates into CASSSGLGWFTDTQYF.

This clone showed up just once. This chain connects TRBV27 to TRBJ1-4; D remains unclear. Between the trimmed V and J ends, which lost 1 base and 4 bases, there was a span of 10 bases. Germline CDR1 reads MNHEY; CDR2 reads SMNVEV (reference sequence). This CDR3 is 15 amino acids long. The CDR3 DNA reads as TGTGCCAGCAGTTTATATGCACGGTTTAATGAAAAACTGTTTTTT. This encodes CASSLYARFNEKLFF.

V is TRBV2 and J is TRBJ1-1; no definite D call. CDR1 SNHLY and CDR2 FYNNEI come from the germline V gene. The CDR3 covers 14 residues. V was cut by 0 bases and J by 1 base, with 6 bases left in between. The CDR3 is CASSEAGGNTEAFF. In nucleotides, the CDR3 is TGTGCCAGCAGTGAAGCGGGAGGGAACACTGAAGCTTTCTTT.

The chain employs TRBV5-6 and TRBJ2-5; TRBD1 agrees at 7 bases. Unmatched junction bases numbered 4, after V lost 0 bases and J lost 5 bases. This CDR3 is 14 amino acids long. Germline CDR1 is SGHDT and CDR2 is YYEEEE. CDR3 in amino acids: CASSLVRGRETQYF. The CDR3 DNA reads as TGTGCCAGCAGCTTGGTAAGGGGGCGGGAGACCCAGTACTTC.

There are many counts of this clone. Here the CDR3 reads CASSFDSSYNSPLHF. DNA for the CDR3: TGTGCCAGCAGTTTTGATAGCTCCTATAATTCACCCCTCCACTTT. The rearrangement joins TRBV28 to TRBJ1-6; no definite D call. V dropped 3 bases and J dropped 0 bases, with 6 bases sitting between them. This CDR3 spans 15 amino acids. Germline V gives CDR1 MDHEN, CDR2 SYDVKM. Drawing the rest from reference TRBV28 and TRBJ1-6, the complete variable domain is DVKVTQSSRYLVKRTGEKVFLECVQDMDHENMFWYRQDPGLGLRLIYFSYDVKMKEKGDIPEGYSVSREKKERFSLILESASTNQTSMYLCASSFDSSYNSPLHFGNGTRLTVT.

This clone was observed a single time. This chain joins TRBV30 and TRBJ1-2, with D unclear. CDR1 is GTSNPN, CDR2 SVGIG, per germline (reference sequence). This CDR3 is 13 amino acids long. V lost 8 bases to trimming and J lost 6 bases, with 19 bases between them. The CDR3 region is CARGWEFMHGYTF. As DNA, the CDR3 is TGTGCCCGAGGGTGGGAATTCATGCATGGCTACACCTTC. Supplemented by reference TRBV30 and TRBJ1-2, the full variable domain reads SQTIHQWPATLVQPVGSPLSLECTVEGTSNPNLYWYRQAAGRGLQLLFYSVGIGQISSEVPQNLSASRPQDRQFILSSKKLLLSDSGFYLCARGWEFMHGYTFGSGTRLTVV.

Written as DNA, the CDR3 is TGTGCCAGCAGCTTAGGATCCGTTAGGTTGCGGACTGAAGCTTTCTTT. Translating it yields CASSLGSVRLRTEAFF. V gene TRBV7-9 combines with J gene TRBJ1-1; D ambiguous. The CDR3 is made up of 16 amino acids. CDR1 is SEHNR, CDR2 FQNEAQ, per germline (reference sequence). V was shortened by 1 base and J by 5 bases, with 17 bases between the two germline ends.

This clone was seen only a few times. The chain has TRBV7-2 and TRBJ1-1, with a tentative D call TRBD1 (6 bases). V gave up 3 bases and J gave up 5 bases, with 13 bases separating them. Germline CDR1 is SGHTA and CDR2 is FQGNSA. CDR3 size: 14 residues. The CDR3 DNA is TGTGCCAGCAGCTTCCAGGGGAAGGGAACTGAAGCTTTCTTT. Protein product: CASSFQGKGTEAFF. The whole variable domain, filled in from reference TRBV7-2 and TRBJ1-1, reads GAGVSQSPSNKVTEKGKDVELRCDPISGHTALYWYRQSLGQGLEFLIYFQGNSAPDKSGLPSDRFSAERTGGSVSTLTIQRTQQEDSAVYLCASSFQGKGTEAFFGQGTRLTVV.

The rearrangement uses TRBV7-8 and TRBJ2-3; D ambiguous. This CDR3 has 14 amino acids. Trimming stripped 3 bases from V and 2 bases from J, with 9 bases between. Germline lookup yields CDR1 SGHVS and CDR2 FQNEAQ. The DNA for the CDR3 is TGTGCCAGCAGCTTGGCATCTCTCACAGATACGCAGTATTTT. Translation gives CASSLASLTDTQYF.

V gene TRBV11-2 combines with J gene TRBJ1-2, with D hard to call. The germline V and J ends were trimmed by 5 bases and 0 bases, with 16 bases remaining between them. The CDR3 contains 16 residues. The germline V gene has CDR1 SGHAT and CDR2 FQNNGV. The CDR3 here is CASSTLRDSANYGYTF. CDR3 nucleotide sequence: TGTGCCAGCAGCACCTTAAGAGACTCAGCTAACTATGGCTACACCTTC.

This rearrangement joins TRBV2 to TRBJ2-1; 12 bases are shared with TRBD2. CDR1 is SNHLY, CDR2 FYNNEI, per germline. The CDR3 loop spans 15 amino acids. V shed 5 bases and J 9 bases; nucleotides not matched to a gene: 8. The CDR3 sequence: CASSPLAGGPSEQFF. The CDR3 coding sequence is TGTGCCAGCAGTCCCCTAGCGGGGGGGCCCAGTGAGCAGTTCTTC.